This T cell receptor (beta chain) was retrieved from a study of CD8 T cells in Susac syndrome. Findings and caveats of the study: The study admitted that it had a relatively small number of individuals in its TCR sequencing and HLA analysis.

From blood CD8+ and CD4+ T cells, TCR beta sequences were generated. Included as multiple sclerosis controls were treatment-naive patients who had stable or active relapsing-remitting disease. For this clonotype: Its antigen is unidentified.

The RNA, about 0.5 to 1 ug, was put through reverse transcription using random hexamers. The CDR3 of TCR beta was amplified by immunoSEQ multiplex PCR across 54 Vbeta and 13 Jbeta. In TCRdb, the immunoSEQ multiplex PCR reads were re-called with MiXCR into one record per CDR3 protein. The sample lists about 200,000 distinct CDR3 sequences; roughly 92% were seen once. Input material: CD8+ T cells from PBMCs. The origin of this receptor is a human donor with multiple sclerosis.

CDR3 DNA sequence: TGTGCCAGCAGCGTCCGGAGACAGGGGACCTATGGCTACACCTTC. Amino acid sequence: CASSVRRQGTYGYTF. The rearrangement uses TRBV3-1 and TRBJ1-2; TRBD1 matches at 8 bases. CDR1 is LGHDT, CDR2 YNNKEL, per germline (reference sequence). The CDR3 consists of 15 residues. The ends lost 5 bases at V and 4 bases at J; junction bases unmatched: 9.